Sequencing of this TCR beta chain was carried out in a study of T cell repertoires in cytomegalovirus infection. MiXCR, applied by TCRdb to the reads, yields one record per CDR3 protein. The table has around 710,000 distinct CDR3 sequences, under 35% seen once. Germline CDR1 and CDR2: LGHNA and YNFKEQ. CDR3 length: 15 amino acids. Trimming took 1 base from V and 2 from J, leaving 11 bases between them. Worth noting for this clonotype: No antigen is known for it.

The material was cultured CD8+ T cells from PBMCs, obtained from culture after CMV antigen stimulation. The sequence was obtained from a human donor in good health (CMV status not recorded). Some clones in this sample may be carry-over from other donors' samples. The chain joins TRBV4-2 to TRBJ1-1, with D tentatively TRBD1 (5 bases). The CDR3, as DNA: TGTGCCAGCAGCCAAGGGAGGGGACTCAACACTGAAGCTTTCTTT. Residues: CASSQGRGLNTEAFF.